This TCR beta chain is from a study of T cell responses to AZD1222 COVID-19 vaccine. Broader study findings: The number of AZD1222 recipients seropositive at baseline was only six. Donors in the cohort were predominantly white British and more often female, and clonal diversity was possibly underestimated.

TCRdb's copy holds only in-frame clones and misses some; the assay was immunoSEQ multiplex PCR. Here the sample spans tens of thousands of clones, 75% to 90% being singletons. A note on this clone: The target antigen is unknown.

The J segment lost 9 bases and the V segment lost 9 bases, leaving 11 bases of the junction unmatched. The CDR3 runs 14 residues. The germline V gene encodes CDR1 SNHLY and CDR2 FYNNEI. The specimen comprised peripheral blood, sampled 28 days after the second AZD1222 dose. The receptor was derived from an adult who received the AZD1222 COVID-19 vaccine. The chain uses TRBV2 and TRBJ2-1, with TRBD2 matching 10 bases. CDR3 loop: CASNPLAGVGEQFF. In DNA, the CDR3 is TGTGCCAGTAACCCTCTAGCGGGAGTGGGTGAGCAGTTCTTC.